The entry below describes one T cell receptor (beta chain). This sample was included in a study of low-dose radiotherapy and immunotherapy resistance in tumors. Study context: Cohort 1 was given 0.5 Gy fractions every 2 weeks, 6.5 Gy in total. Each patient was administered nivolumab intravenously at 240 mg, which was a flat dose, every two weeks, along with intravenous ipilimumab at 1 mg/kg every six weeks.

This CDR3 region has 15 residues. The trim removed 6 bases at V and 2 bases at J, leaving 9 bases unmatched. Looked up from germline, CDR1 is SGHAT and CDR2 is FQNNGV. First-strand cDNA used TRAV- and TRBV-specific primers, covering alpha and beta chains. TCR amplification ran approximately 20 PCR cycles using constant-region and V-primer adapter primers. Amplification of the isolated mRNA used in vitro transcription. MiXCR, applied by TCRdb to the reads, yields one record per CDR3 protein. The profile shows approximately 45,000 distinct CDR3 sequences, 20% to 30% of them singletons. The time point here: after trial treatment. Noted treatment: LDRT plus nivolumab, ipilimumab, low-dose cyclophosphamide and aspirin (RACIN trial). Those who qualified had advanced solid tumors (lacking tumor-infiltrating lymphocytes).

Specimen: PBMCs, collected after low-dose radiotherapy plus immunotherapy. The chain recombines TRBV11-2 with TRBJ2-7; 8 bases line up with TRBD1. This receptor was identified in a male donor with prostate cancer. DNA of the CDR3: TGTGCCAGCAGGAACGTCCCAGGGGGCACCTACGAGCAGTACTTC. It specifies CASRNVPGGTYEQYF. The full variable domain, with the rest looked up from reference TRBV11-2 and TRBJ2-7, is EAGVAQSPRYKIIEKRQSVAFWCNPISGHATLYWYQQILGQGPKLLIQFQNNGVVDDSQLPKDRFSAERLKGVDSTLKIQPAKLEDSAVYLCASRNVPGGTYEQYFGPGTRLTVT.